The clone carrying this T cell receptor (beta chain) was seen at least ten times. No antigen is known for it. The sample's time point: sample taken at primary tumor resection. One entry per CDR3 protein results from TCRdb running MiXCR on the 5' RACE reads. This table holds some 21,000 distinct CDR3 sequences, 5% to 7% found once. The germline V gene has CDR1 MDHEN and CDR2 SYDVKM. With V trimmed by 6 bases and J by 5 bases, 4 bases remained unmatched. CDR3 length: 13 residues. These data belong to a study of spatial heterogeneity in lung cancer. Study findings and constraints: Mutation tallies in tumors tracked expanded intratumoral alpha and beta TCR counts.

The sample consisted of lung tumor tissue, taken at surgery. The sequence was collected from a male donor with early-stage non-small cell lung cancer. The V and J genes are TRBV28 and TRBJ2-7; 10 nucleotides align to TRBD1. The CDR3 sequence is CASSLGQGDEQYF. In nucleotides, the CDR3 is TGTGCCAGCAGCCTCGGACAGGGGGACGAGCAGTACTTC.